This TCR beta chain was captured by sequencing in a study of T-cell reconstitution after alpha-beta-depleted transplantation in children. The authors prepared the TCRbeta library with unique molecular identifiers. TCRdb processed the PCR reads anew with MiXCR; each CDR3 protein has one entry. The repertoire includes around 100,000 distinct CDR3 sequences, 7% to 8% of them detected once, and about 15% sits in the top ten. Overall study results and limits: Alpha-beta T cells present about two months after transplant were reported to originate from several hundred expanded graft clones. T-cell counts and diversity were attributed mostly to newly produced T cells one year after transplant. Where some patients showed high TCRbeta diversity at day 60, it came from recipient T cells and thymic progenitors that had survived.

This clonotype has a single count. The target antigen is unknown. The clonotype originates from a boy between 2 and 15 years old with acute lymphoblastic leukemia, due to receive a stem cell transplant. The starting material was PBMCs, obtained before TCRalphabeta/CD19-depleted stem cell transplant.

CDR3 region: CASNEGAYTEAFF. The CDR3, as DNA: TGTGCCAGTAACGAAGGGGCATACACTGAAGCTTTCTTT. This chain joins TRBV19 and TRBJ1-1; D might be TRBD1 (5 bases). The germline V gene has CDR1 LNHDA and CDR2 SQIVND (reference sequence). This CDR3 is built from 13 residues. The V end lost 7 bases, the J end lost 3 bases, and 12 bases lay between the germline ends.